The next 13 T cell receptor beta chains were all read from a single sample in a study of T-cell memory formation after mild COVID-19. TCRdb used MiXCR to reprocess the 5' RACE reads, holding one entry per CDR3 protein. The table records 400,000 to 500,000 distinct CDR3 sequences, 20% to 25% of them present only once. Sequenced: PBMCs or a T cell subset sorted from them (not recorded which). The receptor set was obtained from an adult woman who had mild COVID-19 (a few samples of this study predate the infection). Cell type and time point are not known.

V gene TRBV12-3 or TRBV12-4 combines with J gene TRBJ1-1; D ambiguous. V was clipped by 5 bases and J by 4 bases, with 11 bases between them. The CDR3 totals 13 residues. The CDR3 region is CASSPSTGTEAFF. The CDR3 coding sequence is TGTGCCAGCAGTCCCTCCACGGGCACTGAAGCTTTCTTT.

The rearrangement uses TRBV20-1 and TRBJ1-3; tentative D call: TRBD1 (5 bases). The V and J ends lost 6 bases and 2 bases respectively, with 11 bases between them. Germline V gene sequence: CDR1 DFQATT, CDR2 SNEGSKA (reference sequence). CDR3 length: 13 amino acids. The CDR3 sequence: CSARDPAGNTIYF. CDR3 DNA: TGCAGTGCCAGGGACCCGGCTGGAAACACCATATATTTT.

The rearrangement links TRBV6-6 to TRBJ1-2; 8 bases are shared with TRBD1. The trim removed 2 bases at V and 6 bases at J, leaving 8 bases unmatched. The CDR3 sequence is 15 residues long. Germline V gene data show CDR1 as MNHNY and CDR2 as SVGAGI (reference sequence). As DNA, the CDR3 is TGTGCCAGCAGTTACGTACAGGGGGGGAAAGATGGCTACACCTTC. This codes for CASSYVQGGKDGYTF.

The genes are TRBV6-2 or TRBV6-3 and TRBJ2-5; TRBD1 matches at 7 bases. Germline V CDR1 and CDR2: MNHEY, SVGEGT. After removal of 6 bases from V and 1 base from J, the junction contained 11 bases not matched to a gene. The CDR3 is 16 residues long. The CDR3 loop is CASRKGQGVVQETQYF. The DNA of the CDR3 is TGTGCCAGCAGAAAGGGGCAGGGGGTCGTCCAAGAGACCCAGTACTTC.

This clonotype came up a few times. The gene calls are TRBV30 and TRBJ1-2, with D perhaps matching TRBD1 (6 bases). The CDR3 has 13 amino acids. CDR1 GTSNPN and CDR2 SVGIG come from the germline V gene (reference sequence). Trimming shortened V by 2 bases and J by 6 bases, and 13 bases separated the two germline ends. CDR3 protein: CAWSLDRSNGYTF. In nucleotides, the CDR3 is TGTGCCTGGAGTCTCGACAGGTCGAATGGCTACACCTTC.

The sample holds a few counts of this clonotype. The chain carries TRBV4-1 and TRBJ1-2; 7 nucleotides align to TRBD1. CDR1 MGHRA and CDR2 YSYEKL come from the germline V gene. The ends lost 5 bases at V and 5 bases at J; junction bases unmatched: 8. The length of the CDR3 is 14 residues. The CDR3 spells CASSTPGQIYGYTF. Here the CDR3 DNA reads TGCGCCAGCAGCACGCCGGGACAGATATATGGCTACACCTTC.

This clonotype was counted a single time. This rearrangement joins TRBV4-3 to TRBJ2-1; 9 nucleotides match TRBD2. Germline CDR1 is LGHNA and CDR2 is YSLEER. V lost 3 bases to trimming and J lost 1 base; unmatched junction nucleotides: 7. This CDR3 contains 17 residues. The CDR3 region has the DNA TGCGCCAGCAGCCATCCCGCTAGCGGGGTATCCTACAATGAGCAGTTCTTC. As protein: CASSHPASGVSYNEQFF.

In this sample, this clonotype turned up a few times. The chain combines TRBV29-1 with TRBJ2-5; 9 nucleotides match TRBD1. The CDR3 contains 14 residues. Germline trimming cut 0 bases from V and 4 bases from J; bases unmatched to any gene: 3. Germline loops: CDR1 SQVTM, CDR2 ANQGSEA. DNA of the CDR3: TGCAGCGTTGAAGAGACAGGGGGAGGAGAGACCCAGTACTTC. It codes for CSVEETGGGETQYF.

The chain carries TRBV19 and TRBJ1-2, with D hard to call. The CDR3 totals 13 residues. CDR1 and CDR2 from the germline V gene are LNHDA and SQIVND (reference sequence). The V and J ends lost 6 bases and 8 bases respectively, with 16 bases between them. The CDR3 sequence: CASRMATREGYTF. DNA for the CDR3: TGTGCCAGTAGGATGGCCACCCGGGAGGGCTACACCTTC.

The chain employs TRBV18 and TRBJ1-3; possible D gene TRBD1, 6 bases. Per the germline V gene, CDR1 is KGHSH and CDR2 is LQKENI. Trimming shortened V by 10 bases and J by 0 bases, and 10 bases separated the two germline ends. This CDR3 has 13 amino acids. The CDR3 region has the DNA TGTGCCAACAGGGAGGCCTCTGGAAACACCATATATTTT. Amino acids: CANREASGNTIYF.

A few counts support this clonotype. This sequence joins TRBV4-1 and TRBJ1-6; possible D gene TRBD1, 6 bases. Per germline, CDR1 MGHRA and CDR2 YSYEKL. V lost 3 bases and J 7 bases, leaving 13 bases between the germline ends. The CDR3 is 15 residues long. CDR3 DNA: TGCGCCAGCAGCCAGTCGACAGGCTCGAATTCACCCCTCCACTTT. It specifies CASSQSTGSNSPLHF.

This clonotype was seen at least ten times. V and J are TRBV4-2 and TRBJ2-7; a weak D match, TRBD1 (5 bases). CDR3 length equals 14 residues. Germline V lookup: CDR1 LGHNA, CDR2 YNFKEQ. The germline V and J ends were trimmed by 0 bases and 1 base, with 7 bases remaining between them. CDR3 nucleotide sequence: TGTGCCAGCAGCCAAGAGACAGTGTCCTACGAGCAGTACTTC. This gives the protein CASSQETVSYEQYF.

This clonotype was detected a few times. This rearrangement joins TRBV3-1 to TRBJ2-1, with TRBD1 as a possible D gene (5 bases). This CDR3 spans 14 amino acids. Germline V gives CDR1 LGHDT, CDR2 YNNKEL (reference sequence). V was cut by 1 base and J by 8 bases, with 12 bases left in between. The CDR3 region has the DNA TGTGCCAGCAGCCAAGTTCCCAGGGTAGATGAGCAGTTCTTC. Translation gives CASSQVPRVDEQFF.